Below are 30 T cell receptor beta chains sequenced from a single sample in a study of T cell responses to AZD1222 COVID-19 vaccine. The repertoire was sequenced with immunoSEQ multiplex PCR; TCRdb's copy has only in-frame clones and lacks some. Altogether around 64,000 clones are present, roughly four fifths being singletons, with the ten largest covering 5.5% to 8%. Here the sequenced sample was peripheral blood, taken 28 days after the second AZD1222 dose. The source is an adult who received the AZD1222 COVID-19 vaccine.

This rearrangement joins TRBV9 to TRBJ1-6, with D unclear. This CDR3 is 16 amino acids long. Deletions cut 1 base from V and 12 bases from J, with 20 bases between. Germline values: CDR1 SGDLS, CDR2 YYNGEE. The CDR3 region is CASSVTLEDRLGPLHF. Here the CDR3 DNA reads TGTGCCAGCAGCGTAACTCTAGAGGACCGTTTGGGACCCCTCCACTTT.

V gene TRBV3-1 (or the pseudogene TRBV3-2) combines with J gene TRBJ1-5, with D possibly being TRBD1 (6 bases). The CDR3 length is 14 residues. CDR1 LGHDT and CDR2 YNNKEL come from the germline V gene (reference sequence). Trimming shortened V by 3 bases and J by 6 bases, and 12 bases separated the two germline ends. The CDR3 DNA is TGTGCCAGCAGCCAGGCATTACAGGGTCAGCCCCAGCATTTT. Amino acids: CASSQALQGQPQHF.

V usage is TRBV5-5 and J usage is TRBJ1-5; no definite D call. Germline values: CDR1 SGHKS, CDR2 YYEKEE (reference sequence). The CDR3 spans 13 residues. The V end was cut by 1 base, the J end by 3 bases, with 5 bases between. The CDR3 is CASSLRDNQPQHF. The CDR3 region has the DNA TGTGCCAGCAGCTTGCGGGACAATCAGCCCCAGCATTTT.

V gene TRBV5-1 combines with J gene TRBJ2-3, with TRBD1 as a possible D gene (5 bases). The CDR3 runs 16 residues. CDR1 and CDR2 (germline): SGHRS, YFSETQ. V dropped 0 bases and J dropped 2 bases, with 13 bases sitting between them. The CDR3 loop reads CASSLGGSHLTDTQYF. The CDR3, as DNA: TGCGCCAGCAGCTTGGGGGGCAGCCACCTCACAGATACGCAGTATTTT.

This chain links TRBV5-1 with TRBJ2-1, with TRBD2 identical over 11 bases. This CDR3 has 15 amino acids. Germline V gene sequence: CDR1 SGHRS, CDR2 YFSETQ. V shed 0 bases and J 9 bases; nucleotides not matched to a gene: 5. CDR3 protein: CASSLGLAGYGEQFF. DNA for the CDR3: TGCGCCAGCAGCTTGGGACTAGCGGGGTATGGTGAGCAGTTCTTC. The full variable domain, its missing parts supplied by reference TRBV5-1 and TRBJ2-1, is KAGVTQTPRYLIKTRGQQVTLSCSPISGHRSVSWYQQTPGQGLQFLFEYFSETQRNKGNFPGRFSGRQFSNSRSEMNVSTLELGDSALYLCASSLGLAGYGEQFFGPGTRLTVL.

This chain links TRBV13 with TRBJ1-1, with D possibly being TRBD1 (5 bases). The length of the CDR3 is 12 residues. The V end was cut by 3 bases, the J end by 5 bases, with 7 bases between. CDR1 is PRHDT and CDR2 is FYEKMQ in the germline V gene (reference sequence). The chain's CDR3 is CASSFEGTEAFF. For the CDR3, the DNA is TGTGCCAGCAGCTTTGAGGGGACTGAAGCTTTCTTT.

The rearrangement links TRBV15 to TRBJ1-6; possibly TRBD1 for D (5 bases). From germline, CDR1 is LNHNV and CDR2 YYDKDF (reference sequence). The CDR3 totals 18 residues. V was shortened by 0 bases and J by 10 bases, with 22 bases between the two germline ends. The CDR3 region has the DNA TGTGCCACCAGCAGAGATCCTCCAAATCAGGGTAAAGGGTCACCCCTCCACTTT. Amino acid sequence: CATSRDPPNQGKGSPLHF.

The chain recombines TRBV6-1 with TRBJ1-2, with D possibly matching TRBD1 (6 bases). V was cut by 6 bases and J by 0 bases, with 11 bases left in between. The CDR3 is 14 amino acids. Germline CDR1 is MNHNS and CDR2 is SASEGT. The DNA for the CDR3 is TGTGCCAGCAGCCCCGCAGGGGCTAACTATGGCTACACCTTC. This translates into CASSPAGANYGYTF.

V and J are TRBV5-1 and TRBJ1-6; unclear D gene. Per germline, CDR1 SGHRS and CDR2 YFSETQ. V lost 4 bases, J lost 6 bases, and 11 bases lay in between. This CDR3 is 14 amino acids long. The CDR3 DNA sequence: TGCGCCAGCAGCCCCCCTAGTCCTAATTCACCCCTCCACTTT. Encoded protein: CASSPPSPNSPLHF. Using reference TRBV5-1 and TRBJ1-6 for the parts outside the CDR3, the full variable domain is KAGVTQTPRYLIKTRGQQVTLSCSPISGHRSVSWYQQTPGQGLQFLFEYFSETQRNKGNFPGRFSGRQFSNSRSEMNVSTLELGDSALYLCASSPPSPNSPLHFGNGTRLTVT.

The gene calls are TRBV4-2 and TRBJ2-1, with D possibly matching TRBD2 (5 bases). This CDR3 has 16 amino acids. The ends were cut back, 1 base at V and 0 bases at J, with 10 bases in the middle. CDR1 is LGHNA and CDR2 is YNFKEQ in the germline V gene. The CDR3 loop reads CASSQGRAGSYNEQFF. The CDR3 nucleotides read TGTGCCAGCAGCCAAGGTAGGGCGGGCTCCTACAATGAGCAGTTCTTC.

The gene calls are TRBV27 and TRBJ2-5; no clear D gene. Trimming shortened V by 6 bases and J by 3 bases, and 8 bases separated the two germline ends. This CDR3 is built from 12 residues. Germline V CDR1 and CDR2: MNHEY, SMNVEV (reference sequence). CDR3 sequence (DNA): TGTGCCAGCAGCCGAGATAAAGAGACCCAGTACTTC. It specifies CASSRDKETQYF.

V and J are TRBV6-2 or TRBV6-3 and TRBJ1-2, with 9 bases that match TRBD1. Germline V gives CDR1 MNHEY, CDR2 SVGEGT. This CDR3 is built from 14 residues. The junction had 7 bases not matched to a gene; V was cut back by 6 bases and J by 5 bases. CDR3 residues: CASSRQGEGYGYTF. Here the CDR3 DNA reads TGTGCCAGCAGCCGACAGGGGGAAGGATATGGCTACACCTTC.

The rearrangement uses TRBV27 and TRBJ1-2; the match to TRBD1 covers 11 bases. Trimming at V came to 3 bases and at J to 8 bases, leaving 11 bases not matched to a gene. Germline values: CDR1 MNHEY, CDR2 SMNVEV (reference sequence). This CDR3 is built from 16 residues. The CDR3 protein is CASSFTDRGPLGGYTF. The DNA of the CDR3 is TGTGCCAGCAGTTTTACGGACAGGGGGCCGCTCGGGGGCTACACCTTC.

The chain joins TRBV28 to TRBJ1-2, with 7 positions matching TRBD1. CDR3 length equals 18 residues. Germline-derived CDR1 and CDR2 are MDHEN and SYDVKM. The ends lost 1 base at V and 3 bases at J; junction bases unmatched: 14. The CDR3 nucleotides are TGTGCCAGCAGTTTATCCCCGACAGGGAGGGTTTCTGACTATGGCTACACCTTC. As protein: CASSLSPTGRVSDYGYTF.

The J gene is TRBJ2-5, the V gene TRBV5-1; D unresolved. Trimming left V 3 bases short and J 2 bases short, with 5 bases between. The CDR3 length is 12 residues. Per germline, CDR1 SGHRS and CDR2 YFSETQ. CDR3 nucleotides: TGCGCCAGCAGCTGGGAACAAGAGACCCAGTACTTC. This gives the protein CASSWEQETQYF.

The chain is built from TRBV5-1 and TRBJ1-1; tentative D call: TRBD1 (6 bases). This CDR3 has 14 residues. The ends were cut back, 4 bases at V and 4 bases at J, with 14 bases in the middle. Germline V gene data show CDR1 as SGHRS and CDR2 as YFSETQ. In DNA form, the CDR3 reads TGCGCCAGCAGCCAAGGACAGTTCGGCACTGAAGCTTTCTTT. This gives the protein CASSQGQFGTEAFF.

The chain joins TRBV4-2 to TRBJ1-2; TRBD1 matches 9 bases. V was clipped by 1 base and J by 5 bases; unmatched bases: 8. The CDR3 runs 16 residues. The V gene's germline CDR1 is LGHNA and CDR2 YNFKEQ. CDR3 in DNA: TGTGCCAGCAGCCAAGGTGACCGGGACAGGGAATATGGCTACACCTTC. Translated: CASSQGDRDREYGYTF.

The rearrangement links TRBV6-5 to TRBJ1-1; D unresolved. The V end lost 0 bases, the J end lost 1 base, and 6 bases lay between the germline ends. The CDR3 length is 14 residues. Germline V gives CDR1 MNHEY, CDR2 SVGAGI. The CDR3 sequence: CASSYSSPNTEAFF. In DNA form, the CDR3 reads TGTGCCAGCAGTTACTCGTCACCGAACACTGAAGCTTTCTTT.

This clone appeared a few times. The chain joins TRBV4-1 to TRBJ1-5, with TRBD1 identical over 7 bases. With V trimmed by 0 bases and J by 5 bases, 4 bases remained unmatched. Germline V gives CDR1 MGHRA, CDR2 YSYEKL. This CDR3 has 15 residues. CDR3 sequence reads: CASSQEVGGYQPQHF. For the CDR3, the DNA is TGCGCCAGCAGCCAAGAAGTAGGGGGCTATCAGCCCCAGCATTTT.

The CDR3 bases are TGTGCCACCCTACCTGACAGGGCCGCAATTGAGCAGTTCTTC. Protein product: CATLPDRAAIEQFF. The chain is built from TRBV27 and TRBJ2-1, with 7 nucleotides matching TRBD1. V lost 10 bases, J lost 9 bases, and 15 bases stayed unmatched. There are 14 residues in the CDR3. From germline, CDR1 is MNHEY and CDR2 SMNVEV (reference sequence).

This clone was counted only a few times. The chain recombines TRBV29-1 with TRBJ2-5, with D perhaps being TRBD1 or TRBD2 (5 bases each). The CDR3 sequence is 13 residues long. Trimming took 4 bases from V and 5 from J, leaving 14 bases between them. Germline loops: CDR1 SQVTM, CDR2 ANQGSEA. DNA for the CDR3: TGCAGCGTTGCTTCTCAGGGAGTGGAGACCCAGTACTTC. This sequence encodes CSVASQGVETQYF.

The CDR3 sequence: CASRSGTYNTGELFF. In DNA, the CDR3 is TGTGCCAGCAGGTCCGGGACATACAACACCGGGGAGCTGTTTTTT. V and J are TRBV6-5 and TRBJ2-2, with D possibly TRBD1 on 6 matching bases. The CDR3 sequence is 15 residues long. Germline CDR1 reads MNHEY; CDR2 reads SVGAGI. V lost 6 bases to trimming and J lost 2 bases, with 13 bases between them.

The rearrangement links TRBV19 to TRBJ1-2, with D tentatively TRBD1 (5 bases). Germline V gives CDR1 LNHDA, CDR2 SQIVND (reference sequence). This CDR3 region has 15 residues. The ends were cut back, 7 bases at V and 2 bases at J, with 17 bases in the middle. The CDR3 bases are TGTGCCAGTACCCCTGCTTCGGACACGAACTATGGCTACACCTTC. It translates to CASTPASDTNYGYTF.

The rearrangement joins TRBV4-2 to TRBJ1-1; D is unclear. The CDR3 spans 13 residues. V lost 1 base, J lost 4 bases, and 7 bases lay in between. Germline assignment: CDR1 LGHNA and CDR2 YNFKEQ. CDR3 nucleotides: TGTGCCAGCAGCCAAGTACAGCTCACTGAAGCTTTCTTT. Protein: CASSQVQLTEAFF.

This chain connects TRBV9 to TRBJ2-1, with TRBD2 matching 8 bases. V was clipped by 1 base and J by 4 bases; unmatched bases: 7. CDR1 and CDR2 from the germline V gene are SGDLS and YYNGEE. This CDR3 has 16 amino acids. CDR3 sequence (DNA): TGTGCCAGCAGCGTATCGGGACTAGACCCTTACAATGAGCAGTTCTTC. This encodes CASSVSGLDPYNEQFF.

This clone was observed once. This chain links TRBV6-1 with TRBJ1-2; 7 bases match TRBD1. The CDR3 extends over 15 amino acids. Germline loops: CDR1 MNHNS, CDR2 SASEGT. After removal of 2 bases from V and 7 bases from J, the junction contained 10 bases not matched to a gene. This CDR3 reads CASSEWDGAGGGYTF. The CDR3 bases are TGTGCCAGCAGTGAATGGGATGGAGCAGGGGGTGGCTACACCTTC.

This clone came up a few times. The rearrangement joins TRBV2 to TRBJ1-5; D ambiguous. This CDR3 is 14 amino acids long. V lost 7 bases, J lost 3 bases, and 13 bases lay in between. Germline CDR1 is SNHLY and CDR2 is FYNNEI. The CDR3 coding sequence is TGTGCCAGCACCGCAGGACGCTTCAATCAGCCCCAGCATTTT. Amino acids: CASTAGRFNQPQHF.

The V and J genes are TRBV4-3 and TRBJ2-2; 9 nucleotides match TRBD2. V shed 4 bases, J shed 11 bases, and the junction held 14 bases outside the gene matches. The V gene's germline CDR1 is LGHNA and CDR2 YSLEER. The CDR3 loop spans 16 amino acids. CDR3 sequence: CASSPTAGGFVGELFF. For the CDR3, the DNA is TGCGCCAGCAGCCCCACCGCGGGGGGGTTCGTCGGAGAGCTGTTTTTT.

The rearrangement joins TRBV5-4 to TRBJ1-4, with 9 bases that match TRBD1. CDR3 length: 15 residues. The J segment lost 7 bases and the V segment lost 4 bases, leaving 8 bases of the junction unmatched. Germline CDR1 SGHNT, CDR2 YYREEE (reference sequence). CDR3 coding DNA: TGTGCCAGCAGCCTGGGGGACAGGGCGGGTGAAAAACTGTTTTTT. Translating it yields CASSLGDRAGEKLFF.

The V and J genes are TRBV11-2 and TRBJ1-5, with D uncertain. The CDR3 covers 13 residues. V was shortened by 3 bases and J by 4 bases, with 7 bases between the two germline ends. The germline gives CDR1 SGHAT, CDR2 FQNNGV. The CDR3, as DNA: TGTGCCAGCAGCTTTTGGAGGAATCAGCCCCAGCATTTT. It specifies CASSFWRNQPQHF.